Shown below are 4 T cell receptor beta chains from a single sample sequenced in a study of blood T cell repertoires in COVID-19. Some clones are missing from TCRdb's copy, which holds only in-frame ones; the method was immunoSEQ multiplex PCR. Found here are 40,000 or so clones, around 73% of them singletons; the top ten hold over 25%. The sequencing input was peripheral blood. These receptors were obtained from a woman in her 70s with acute or convalescent COVID-19.

V gene TRBV30 combines with J gene TRBJ2-7, with D perhaps matching TRBD2 (6 bases). Trimming removed 2 bases from V and 3 bases from J, with 17 bases in between. Germline V CDR1 and CDR2: GTSNPN, SVGIG (reference sequence). The CDR3 extends over 15 amino acids. CDR3 DNA: TGTGCCTGGAGTCCATCACCGGGACTTCTCTACGAGCAGTACTTC. This gives the protein CAWSPSPGLLYEQYF.

This clone was counted a few times. This chain links TRBV30 with TRBJ1-2; 8 positions agree with TRBD1. The CDR3 contains 15 residues. The V gene end was trimmed by 7 bases and the J gene end by 3 bases; junction bases not matched to a gene: 13. Germline V gene lookup returns CDR1 GTSNPN and CDR2 SVGIG (reference sequence). As DNA, the CDR3 is TGTGCCTCAATACTCCCGGACAGGGTCTACTATGGCTACACCTTC. Its protein product is CASILPDRVYYGYTF. The full variable domain, in which reference TRBV30 and TRBJ1-2 provide the parts outside the CDR3, is SQTIHQWPATLVQPVGSPLSLECTVEGTSNPNLYWYRQAAGRGLQLLFYSVGIGQISSEVPQNLSASRPQDRQFILSSKKLLLSDSGFYLCASILPDRVYYGYTFGSGTRLTVV.

Comments on this clone: An end of the junction differs from the germline gene, which may be a read error. V usage is TRBV6-2 or TRBV6-3 and J usage is TRBJ1-2; no clear D. Germline CDR1 reads MNHEY; CDR2 reads SVGEGT. CDR3 length: 12 residues. CDR3 amino acids: CASSYSWHSPFF. The CDR3 nucleotides read TGTGCCAGCAGTTACTCCTGGCACAGCCCTTTCTTC.

The chain carries TRBV10-3 and TRBJ2-1; D is ambiguous. CDR3 length equals 12 residues. The V end lost 10 bases, the J end lost 10 bases, and 17 bases lay between the germline ends. CDR1 and CDR2 (germline): ENHRY, SYGVKD. CDR3 DNA: TGTGCCACCAGCACGCGACAAGACGAGCAGTTCTTC. It codes for CATSTRQDEQFF.